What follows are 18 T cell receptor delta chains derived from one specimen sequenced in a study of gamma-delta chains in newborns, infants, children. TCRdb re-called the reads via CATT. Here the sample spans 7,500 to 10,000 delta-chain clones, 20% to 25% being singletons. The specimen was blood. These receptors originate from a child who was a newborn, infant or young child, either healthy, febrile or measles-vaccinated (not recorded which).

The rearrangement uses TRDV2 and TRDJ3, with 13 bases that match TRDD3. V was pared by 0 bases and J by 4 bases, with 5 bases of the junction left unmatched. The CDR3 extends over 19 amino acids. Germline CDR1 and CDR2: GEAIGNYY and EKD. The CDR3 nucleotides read TGTGCCTGTGACACCGTACTGGGGGATACGTATTGGGACACCCGACAGATGTTTTTC. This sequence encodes CACDTVLGDTYWDTRQMFF.

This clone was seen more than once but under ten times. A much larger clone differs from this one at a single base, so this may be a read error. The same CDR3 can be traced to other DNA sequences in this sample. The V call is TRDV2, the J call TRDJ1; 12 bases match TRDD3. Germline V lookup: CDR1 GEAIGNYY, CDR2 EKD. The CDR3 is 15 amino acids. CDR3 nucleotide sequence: TGTGCCTGTGACTACATACTGGGGGATACCGATAAGCTCATCTTT. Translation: CACDYILGDTDKLIF.

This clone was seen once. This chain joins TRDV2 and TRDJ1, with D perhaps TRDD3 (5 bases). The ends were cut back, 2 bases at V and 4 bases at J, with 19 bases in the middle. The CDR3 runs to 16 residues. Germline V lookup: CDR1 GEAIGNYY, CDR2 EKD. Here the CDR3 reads CACDRLGQPQIDKLIF. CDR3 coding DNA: TGTGCCTGTGACAGGCTGGGCCAACCCCAGATCGATAAACTCATCTTT.

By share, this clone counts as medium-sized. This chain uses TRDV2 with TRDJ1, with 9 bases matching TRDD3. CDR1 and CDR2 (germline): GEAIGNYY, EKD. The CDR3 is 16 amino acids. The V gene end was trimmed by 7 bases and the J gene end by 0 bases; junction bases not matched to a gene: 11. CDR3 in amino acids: CACEVLGDPDTDKLIF. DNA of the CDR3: TGTGCCTGCGAAGTACTGGGGGACCCTGACACCGATAAACTCATCTTT.

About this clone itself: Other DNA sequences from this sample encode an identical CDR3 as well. The chain's CDR3 is CALGEVGTRGDTDKLIF. CDR3 DNA sequence: TGTGCTCTTGGGGAAGTTGGGACCCGAGGAGACACCGATAAACTCATCTTT. V usage is TRDV1 and J usage is TRDJ1; D remains unclear. The V end was cut by 2 bases, the J end by 0 bases, with 16 bases between. CDR1 is TSWWSYY, CDR2 QGS, per germline. The CDR3 spans 17 residues.

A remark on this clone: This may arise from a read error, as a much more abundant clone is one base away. The CDR3, as DNA: TGTGCCTGTGACAGCATGGTCACTGGGGGATACACCGATAAACTCATCTTT. The encoded protein is CACDSMVTGGYTDKLIF. The rearrangement links TRDV2 to TRDJ1; TRDD3 matches 10 bases. The CDR3 contains 17 residues. The junction had 8 bases not matched to a gene; V was cut back by 2 bases and J by 0 bases. CDR1 and CDR2 from the germline V gene are GEAIGNYY and EKD.

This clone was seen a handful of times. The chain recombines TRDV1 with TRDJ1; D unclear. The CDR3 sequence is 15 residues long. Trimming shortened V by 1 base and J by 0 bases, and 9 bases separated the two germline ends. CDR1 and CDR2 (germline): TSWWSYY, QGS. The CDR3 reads CALGEQWEYTDKLIF. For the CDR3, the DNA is TGTGCTCTTGGGGAACAGTGGGAGTACACCGATAAACTCATCTTT.

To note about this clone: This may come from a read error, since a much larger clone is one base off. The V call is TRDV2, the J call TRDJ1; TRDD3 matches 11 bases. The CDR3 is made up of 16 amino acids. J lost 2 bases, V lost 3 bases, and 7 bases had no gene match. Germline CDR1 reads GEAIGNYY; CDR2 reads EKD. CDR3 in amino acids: CACDSLGDISTDKLIF. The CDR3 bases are TGTGCCTGTGACTCACTGGGGGATATATCAACCGATAAACTCATCTTT.

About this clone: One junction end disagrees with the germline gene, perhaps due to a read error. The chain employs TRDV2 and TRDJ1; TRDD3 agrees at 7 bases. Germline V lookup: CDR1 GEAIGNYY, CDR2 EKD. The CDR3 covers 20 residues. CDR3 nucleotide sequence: TGCGCCTGTGACGCCATAGAGGTGGATACGCAATATCCTTACACCGATAAACTCATCTTT. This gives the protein CACDAIEVDTQYPYTDKLIF.

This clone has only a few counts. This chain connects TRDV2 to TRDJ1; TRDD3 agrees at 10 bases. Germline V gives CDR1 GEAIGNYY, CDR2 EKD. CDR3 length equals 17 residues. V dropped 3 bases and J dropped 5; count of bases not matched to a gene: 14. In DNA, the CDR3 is TGTGCCTGTGACCCGGTCGTGCTGGGGGATAAGAGGGATAAACTCATCTTT. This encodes CACDPVVLGDKRDKLIF.

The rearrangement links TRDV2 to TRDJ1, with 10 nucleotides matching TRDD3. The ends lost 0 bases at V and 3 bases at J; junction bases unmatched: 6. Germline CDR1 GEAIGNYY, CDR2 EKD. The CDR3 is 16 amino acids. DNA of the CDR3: TGTGCCTGTGACACCGTGGGGGATACTCAGGCCGATAAACTCATCTTT. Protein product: CACDTVGDTQADKLIF.

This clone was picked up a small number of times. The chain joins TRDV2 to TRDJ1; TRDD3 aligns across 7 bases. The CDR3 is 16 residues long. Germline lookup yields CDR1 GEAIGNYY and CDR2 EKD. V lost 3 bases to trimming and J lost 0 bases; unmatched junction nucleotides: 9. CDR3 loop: CACDPVGDLYTDKLIF. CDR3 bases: TGTGCCTGTGACCCCGTGGGGGACCTATACACCGATAAACTCATCTTT.

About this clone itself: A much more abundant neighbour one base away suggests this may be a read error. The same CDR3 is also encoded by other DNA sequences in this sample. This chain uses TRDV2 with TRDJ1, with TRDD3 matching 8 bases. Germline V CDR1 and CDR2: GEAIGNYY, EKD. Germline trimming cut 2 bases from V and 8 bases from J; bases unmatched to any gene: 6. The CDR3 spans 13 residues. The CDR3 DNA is TGTGCCTGTGACAGGCTGGGGGACACAAAACTCATCTTT. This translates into CACDRLGDTKLIF.

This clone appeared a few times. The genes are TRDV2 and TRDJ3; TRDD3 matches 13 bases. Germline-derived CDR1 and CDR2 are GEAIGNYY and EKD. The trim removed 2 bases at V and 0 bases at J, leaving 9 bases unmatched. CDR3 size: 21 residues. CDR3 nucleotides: TGTGCCTGTGACAAGGTACTGGGGGATACGCCCTCCTCCTGGGACACCCGACAGATGTTTTTC. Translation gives CACDKVLGDTPSSWDTRQMFF.

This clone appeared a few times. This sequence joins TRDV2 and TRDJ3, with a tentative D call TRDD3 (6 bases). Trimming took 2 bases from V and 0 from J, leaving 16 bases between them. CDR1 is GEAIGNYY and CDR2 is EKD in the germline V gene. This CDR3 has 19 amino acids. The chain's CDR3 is CACDSTGFRSSWDTRQMFF. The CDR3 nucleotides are TGTGCCTGTGACAGTACTGGGTTTAGAAGCTCCTGGGACACCCGACAGATGTTTTTC.

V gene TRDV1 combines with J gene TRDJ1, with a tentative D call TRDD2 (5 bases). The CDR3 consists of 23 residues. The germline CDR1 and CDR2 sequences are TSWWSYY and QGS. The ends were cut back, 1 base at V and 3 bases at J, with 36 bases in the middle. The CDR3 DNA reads TGTGCTCTTGGGGAACGGTTTGGCGCCTACGGGAGGCGAAGAGGGGTCCACGCCGATAAACTCATCTTT. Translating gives CALGERFGAYGRRRGVHADKLIF.

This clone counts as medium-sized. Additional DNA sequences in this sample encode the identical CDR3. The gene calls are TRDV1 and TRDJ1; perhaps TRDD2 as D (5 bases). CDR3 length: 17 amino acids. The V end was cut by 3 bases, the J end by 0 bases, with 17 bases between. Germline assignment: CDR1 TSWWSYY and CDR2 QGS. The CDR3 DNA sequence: TGTGCTCTTGGGGACCCTCTTCCGTCCCGGTACACCGATAAACTCATCTTT. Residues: CALGDPLPSRYTDKLIF.

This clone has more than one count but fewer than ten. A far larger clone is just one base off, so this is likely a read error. This chain's CDR3 is CACDRVTGGYKSTDKLIF. The CDR3 DNA follows: TGTGCCTGTGACAGGGTTACTGGGGGATACAAAAGCACCGATAAACTCATCTTT. This rearrangement joins TRDV2 to TRDJ1; TRDD3 matches 12 bases. This CDR3 has 18 amino acids. Germline trimming cut 2 bases from V and 1 base from J; bases unmatched to any gene: 10. The germline gives CDR1 GEAIGNYY, CDR2 EKD.